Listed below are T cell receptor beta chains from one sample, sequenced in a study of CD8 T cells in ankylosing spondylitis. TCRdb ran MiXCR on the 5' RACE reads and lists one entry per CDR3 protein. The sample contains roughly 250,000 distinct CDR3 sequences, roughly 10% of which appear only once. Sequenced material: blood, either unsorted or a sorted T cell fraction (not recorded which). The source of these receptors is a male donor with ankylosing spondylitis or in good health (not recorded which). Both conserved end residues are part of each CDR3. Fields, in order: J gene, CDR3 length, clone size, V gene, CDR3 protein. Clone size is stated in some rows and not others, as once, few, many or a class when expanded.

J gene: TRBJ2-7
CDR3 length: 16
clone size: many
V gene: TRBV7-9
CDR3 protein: CASSLAFGLPLGEQYF

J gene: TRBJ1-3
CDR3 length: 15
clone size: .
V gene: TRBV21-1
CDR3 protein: CASSKGGPRGNAIYF

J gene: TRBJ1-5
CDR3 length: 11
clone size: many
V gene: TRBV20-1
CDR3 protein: CGWGGNQPQHF

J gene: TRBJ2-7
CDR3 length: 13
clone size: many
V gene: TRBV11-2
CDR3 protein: CASSGTGTYEPYF

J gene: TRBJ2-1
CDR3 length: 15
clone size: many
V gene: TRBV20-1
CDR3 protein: CSAGSGLAGVNEQFF

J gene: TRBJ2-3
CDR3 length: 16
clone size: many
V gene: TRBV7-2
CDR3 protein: CASSLAGSGGTDTQYF

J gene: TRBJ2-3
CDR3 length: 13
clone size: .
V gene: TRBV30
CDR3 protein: CAWSVLAPDTQYF

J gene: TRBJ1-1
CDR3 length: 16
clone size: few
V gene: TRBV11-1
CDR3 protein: CASSLALDRGPTEAFF

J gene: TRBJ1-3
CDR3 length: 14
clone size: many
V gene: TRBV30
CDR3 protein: CAWSVGGPGNTIYF

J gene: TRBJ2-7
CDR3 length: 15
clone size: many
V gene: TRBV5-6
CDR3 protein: CASSWEGGLDYEQYF

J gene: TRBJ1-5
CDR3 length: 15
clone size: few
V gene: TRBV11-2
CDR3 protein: CASSLEGGPHQPQHF

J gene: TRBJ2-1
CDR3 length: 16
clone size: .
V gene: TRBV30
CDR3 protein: CAWSLDLSGSNNEQFF

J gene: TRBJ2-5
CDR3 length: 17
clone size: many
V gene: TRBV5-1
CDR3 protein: CASSQGLAGPVQETQYF

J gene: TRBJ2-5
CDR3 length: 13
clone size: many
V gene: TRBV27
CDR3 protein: CASSRQGQETQYF

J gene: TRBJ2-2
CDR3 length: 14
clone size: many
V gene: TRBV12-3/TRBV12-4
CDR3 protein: CASRRAGNTGELFF

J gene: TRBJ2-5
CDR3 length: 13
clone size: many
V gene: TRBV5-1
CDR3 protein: CASSLNGQETQYF

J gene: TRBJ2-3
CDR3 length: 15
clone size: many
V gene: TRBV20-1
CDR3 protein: CSAKQTGGAADTQYF

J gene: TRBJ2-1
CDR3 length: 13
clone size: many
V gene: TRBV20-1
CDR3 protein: CSATGTVYNEQFF

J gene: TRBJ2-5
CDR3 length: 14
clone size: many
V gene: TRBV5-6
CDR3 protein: CASSFRAGQETQYF

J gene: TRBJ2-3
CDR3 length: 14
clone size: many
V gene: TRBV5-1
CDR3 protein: CASSRSGPPDTQYF

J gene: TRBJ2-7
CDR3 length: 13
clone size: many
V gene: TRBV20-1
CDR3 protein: CSATIAGGLEQYF

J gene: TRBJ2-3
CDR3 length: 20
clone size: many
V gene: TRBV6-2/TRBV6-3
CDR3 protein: CASRGAEGLAGGSYTDTQYF

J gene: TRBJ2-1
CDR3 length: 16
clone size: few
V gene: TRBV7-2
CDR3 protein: CASSLRPGQGYNEQFF

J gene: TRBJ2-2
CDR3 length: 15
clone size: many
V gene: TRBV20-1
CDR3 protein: CSALLSGSLTGELFF

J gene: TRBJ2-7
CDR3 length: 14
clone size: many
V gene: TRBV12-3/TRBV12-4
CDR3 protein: CASSYLGLSYEQYF

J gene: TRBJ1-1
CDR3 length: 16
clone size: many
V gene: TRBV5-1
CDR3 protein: CASSPGTGGVGTEAFF

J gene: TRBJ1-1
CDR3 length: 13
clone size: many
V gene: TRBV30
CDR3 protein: CAWIQGTITEAFF

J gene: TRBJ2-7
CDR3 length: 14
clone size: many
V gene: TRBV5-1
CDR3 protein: CASSLVGEGAEQYF

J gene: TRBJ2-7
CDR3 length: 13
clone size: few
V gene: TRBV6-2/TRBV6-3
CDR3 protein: CASSYNEGHEQYF

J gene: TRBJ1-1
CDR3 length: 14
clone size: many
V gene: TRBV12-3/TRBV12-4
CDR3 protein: CASSPLGWNTEAFF

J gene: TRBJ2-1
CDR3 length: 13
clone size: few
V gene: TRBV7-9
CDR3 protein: CASIGLTGDGEFF

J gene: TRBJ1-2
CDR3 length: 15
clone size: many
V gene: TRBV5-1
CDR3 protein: CASSLGRGEDYGYTF